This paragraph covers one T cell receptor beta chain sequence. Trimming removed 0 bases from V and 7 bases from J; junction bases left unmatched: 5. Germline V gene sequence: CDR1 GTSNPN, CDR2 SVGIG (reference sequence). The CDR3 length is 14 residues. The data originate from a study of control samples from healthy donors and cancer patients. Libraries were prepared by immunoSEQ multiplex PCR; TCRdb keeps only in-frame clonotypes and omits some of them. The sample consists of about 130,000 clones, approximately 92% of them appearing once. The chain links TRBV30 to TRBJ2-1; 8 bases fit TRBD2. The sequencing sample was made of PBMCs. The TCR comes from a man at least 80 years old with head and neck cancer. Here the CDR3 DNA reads TGTGCCTGGAGTGTAAAAGCGGGGGTGAATGAGCAGTTCTTC. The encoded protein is CAWSVKAGVNEQFF.